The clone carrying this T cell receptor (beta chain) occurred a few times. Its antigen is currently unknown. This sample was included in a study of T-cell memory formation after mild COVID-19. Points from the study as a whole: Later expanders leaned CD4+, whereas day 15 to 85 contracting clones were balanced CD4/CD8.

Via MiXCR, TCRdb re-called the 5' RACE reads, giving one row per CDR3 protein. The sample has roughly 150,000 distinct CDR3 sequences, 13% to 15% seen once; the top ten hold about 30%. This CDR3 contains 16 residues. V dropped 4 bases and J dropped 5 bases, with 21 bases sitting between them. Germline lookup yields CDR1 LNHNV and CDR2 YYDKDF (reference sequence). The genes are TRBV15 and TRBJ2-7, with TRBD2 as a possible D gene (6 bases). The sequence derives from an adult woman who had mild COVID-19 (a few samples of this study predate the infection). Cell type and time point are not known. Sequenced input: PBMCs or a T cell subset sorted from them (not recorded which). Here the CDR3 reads CATSTTSGIGSHEQYF. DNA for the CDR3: TGTGCCACCAGCACAACGTCAGGGATCGGGAGCCACGAGCAGTACTTC.